The sequence of this T cell receptor beta chain was determined in a study of T cells in localized non-small cell lung cancer. Unmatched junction bases numbered 10, after V lost 6 bases and J lost 5 bases. The CDR3 is 14 amino acids. Per the germline V gene, CDR1 is MNHGY and CDR2 is SAAAGT. Sequencing was performed with immunoSEQ multiplex PCR; in TCRdb, only in-frame clones are kept and a portion is missing. The table includes 650 to 800 clones, 20% to 25% detected once. Within the sample, this clone is large. The specimen was normal lung tissue next to the tumor, collected before any cancer treatment. The source of this sequence is a female donor of 60 years or more with stage I lung adenocarcinoma. The J gene is TRBJ2-7, the V gene TRBV6-8; 7 bases fit TRBD1. CDR3 coding DNA: TGTGCCAGCAGGGAGACAGGGAGAAGCGACGAGCAGTACTTC. Translated, it gives CASRETGRSDEQYF.